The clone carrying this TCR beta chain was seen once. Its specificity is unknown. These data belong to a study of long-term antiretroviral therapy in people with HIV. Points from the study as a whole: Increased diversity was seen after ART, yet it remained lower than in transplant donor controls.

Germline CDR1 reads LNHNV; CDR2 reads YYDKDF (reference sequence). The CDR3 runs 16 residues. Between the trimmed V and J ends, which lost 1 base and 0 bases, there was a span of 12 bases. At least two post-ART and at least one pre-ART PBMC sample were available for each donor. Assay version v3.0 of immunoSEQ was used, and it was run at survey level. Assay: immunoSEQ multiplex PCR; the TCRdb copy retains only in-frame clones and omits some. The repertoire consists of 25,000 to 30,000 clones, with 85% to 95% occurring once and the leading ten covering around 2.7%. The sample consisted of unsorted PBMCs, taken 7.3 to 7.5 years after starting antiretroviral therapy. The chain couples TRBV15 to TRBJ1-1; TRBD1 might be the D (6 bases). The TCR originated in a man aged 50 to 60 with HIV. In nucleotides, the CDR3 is TGTGCCACCAGCAGAGGGGGGCCCGCCTTGAACACTGAAGCTTTCTTT. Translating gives CATSRGGPALNTEAFF. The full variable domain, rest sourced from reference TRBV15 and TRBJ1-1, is DAMVIQNPRYQVTQFGKPVTLSCSQTLNHNVMYWYQQKSSQAPKLLFHYYDKDFNNEADTPDNFQSRRPNTSFCFLDIRSPGLGDTAMYLCATSRGGPALNTEAFFGQGTRLTVV.